Presented here are 17 T cell receptor beta chains from one specimen sequenced in a study of prognosis after radiotherapy for stage I lung cancer. With two-round multiplex PCR, TCR beta CDR3 sequences were amplified from genomic DNA. Initially, in first-round PCR, primers specific to each TRBV and TRBJ gene were used. TCRdb passed the multiplex PCR reads through MiXCR, listing each CDR3 protein once. The sample includes more than 30,000 distinct CDR3 sequences, 32% of them seen just once. This material consisted of PBMCs, taken before or after stereotactic body radiation therapy (not recorded which). The receptor source for this set is a donor of 50 years or more with non-small cell lung cancer.

There are many counts of this clonotype. In DNA form, the CDR3 reads TGCAGTGCTAACACCGGGACTAGCGGGCCTTACGAGCAGTACTTC. It specifies CSANTGTSGPYEQYF. V is TRBV20-1 and J is TRBJ2-7; 12 bases align to TRBD2. The CDR3 totals 15 residues. Germline CDR1 is DFQATT and CDR2 is SNEGSKA (reference sequence). J gave up 4 bases and V 4 bases, and 8 bases lay outside the gene matches.

The CDR3 region is CASSIMLSYNEQFF. As DNA, the CDR3 is TGTGCCAGTAGTATTATGTTGTCCTACAATGAGCAGTTCTTC. This chain joins TRBV19 and TRBJ2-1; D is uncertain. Trimming removed 3 bases at V and 1 base at J, with 7 bases between. The CDR3 totals 14 residues. The V gene's germline CDR1 is LNHDA and CDR2 SQIVND (reference sequence). The full variable domain, its missing parts supplied by reference TRBV19 and TRBJ2-1, is DGGITQSPKYLFRKEGQNVTLSCEQNLNHDAMYWYRQDPGQGLRLIYYSQIVNDFQKGDIAEGYSVSREKKESFPLTVTSAQKNPTAFYLCASSIMLSYNEQFFGPGTRLTVL.

This chain links TRBV20-1 with TRBJ2-5; 9 nucleotides align to TRBD2. Germline loops: CDR1 DFQATT, CDR2 SNEGSKA (reference sequence). This CDR3 contains 16 residues. V was clipped by 4 bases and J by 7 bases; unmatched bases: 16. The CDR3 reads CSATLRTSASEGTQYF. CDR3 coding DNA: TGCAGTGCTACCTTACGGACTAGCGCGTCCGAGGGGACCCAGTACTTC.

This clonotype appeared many times. DNA for the CDR3: TGTGCCAGTAGTCCCAGACAGGGGCAGACCCAGTACTTC. This codes for CASSPRQGQTQYF. The V call is TRBV19, the J call TRBJ2-5; TRBD1 agrees at 8 bases. Germline CDR1 and CDR2: LNHDA and SQIVND (reference sequence). With 5 bases clipped from V and 6 bases from J, the junction kept 5 bases outside the gene matches. This CDR3 has 13 residues.

In its sample, this clonotype was seen many times. This rearrangement joins TRBV28 to TRBJ2-4, with TRBD1 matching over 9 bases. V lost 4 bases to trimming and J lost 9 bases; unmatched junction nucleotides: 7. CDR1 is MDHEN, CDR2 SYDVKM, per germline. This CDR3 spans 14 amino acids. CDR3 loop: CASSSRTGDAIQYF. The CDR3 bases are TGTGCCAGCAGTTCTCGGACAGGGGACGCCATTCAGTACTTC.

J is TRBJ1-1 and V is TRBV20-1, with 9 bases lining up with TRBD1. CDR1 DFQATT and CDR2 SNEGSKA come from the germline V gene (reference sequence). The CDR3 is 14 amino acids. V lost 6 bases to trimming and J lost 5 bases; unmatched junction nucleotides: 10. DNA of the CDR3: TGCAGTGCCCTACAGGGGGCTTCTAGAACTGAAGCTTTCTTT. This translates into CSALQGASRTEAFF.

This clonotype was seen repeatedly, ten times or more. The rearrangement joins TRBV20-1 to TRBJ2-7, with 8 bases lining up with TRBD1. CDR1 DFQATT and CDR2 SNEGSKA come from the germline V gene (reference sequence). This CDR3 has 14 amino acids. Losses at the gene ends were 3 bases for V and 4 bases for J; bases not matched to a gene: 8. In DNA, the CDR3 is TGCAGTGCTAGCCGGACAGGGAGGAGATACGAGCAGTACTTC. Its translation is CSASRTGRRYEQYF.

Only one count was recorded for this clonotype. This rearrangement joins TRBV19 to TRBJ1-2; D not resolved. Germline-derived CDR1 and CDR2 are LNHDA and SQIVND (reference sequence). This CDR3 has 16 amino acids. V lost 1 base and J lost 4, with 16 bases in between. CDR3 in DNA: TGTGCCAGTAGTATAGGCACCCCAGTAATGGGCTATGGCTACACCTTC. This encodes CASSIGTPVMGYGYTF. Looking up the rest from reference TRBV19 and TRBJ1-2 gives the full variable domain: DGGITQSPKYLFRKEGQNVTLSCEQNLNHDAMYWYRQDPGQGLRLIYYSQIVNDFQKGDIAEGYSVSREKKESFPLTVTSAQKNPTAFYLCASSIGTPVMGYGYTFGSGTRLTVV.

This clonotype was recorded many times. The chain combines TRBV7-9 with TRBJ1-2, with a tentative D call TRBD1 (6 bases). The germline V gene encodes CDR1 SEHNR and CDR2 FQNEAQ (reference sequence). The CDR3 extends over 14 amino acids. V was cut by 0 bases and J by 4 bases, with 9 bases left in between. DNA of the CDR3: TGTGCCAGCAGCTTAGCGGACAGTTTCTATGGCTACACCTTC. It yields the protein CASSLADSFYGYTF.

This clonotype has ten or more counts. CDR3 nucleotides: TGTGCCAGCAGAAAAGGAGGGGGGGTTGGTTTAACTAATGAAAAACTGTTTTTT. Translating gives CASRKGGGVGLTNEKLFF. The chain combines TRBV6-1 with TRBJ1-4; tentatively, D is TRBD1 (6 bases). V dropped 6 bases and J dropped 1 base, with 21 bases sitting between them. CDR1 and CDR2 from the germline V gene are MNHNS and SASEGT. The CDR3 sequence is 18 residues long.

Comments on this clonotype: A read error may explain this, as a much larger clone is one base away. This rearrangement joins TRBV29-1 to TRBJ2-2, with 7 bases aligning to TRBD1. Germline V gene data show CDR1 as SQVTM and CDR2 as ANQGSEA. The length of the CDR3 is 15 residues. This CDR3 is CSVVNPGQITVELFF. CDR3 sequence (DNA): TGCAGCGTTGTAAACCCGGGACAGATCACCGTGGAGCTGTTTTTT.

This clonotype was seen once. The rearrangement links TRBV27 to TRBJ2-7, with unresolved D. The CDR3 has 14 residues. Trimming cost V 4 bases and J 4 bases, with 14 bases left between them. Germline V gene data show CDR1 as MNHEY and CDR2 as SMNVEV (reference sequence). The CDR3 spells CASSSKAVEYEQYF. As DNA, the CDR3 is TGTGCCAGCAGTTCCAAAGCCGTTGAATACGAGCAGTACTTC.

This clonotype was seen only a few times. A read error may be the cause here, since a much bigger clone is one base away. This chain connects TRBV7-2 to TRBJ2-7, with 9 bases aligning to TRBD2. In germline, CDR1 is SGHTA, CDR2 FQGNSA. The CDR3 extends over 17 amino acids. The V gene end was trimmed by 5 bases and the J gene end by 2 bases; junction bases not matched to a gene: 13. CDR3 nucleotides: TGTGCCAGCAGCCCGAGACTAGCGGTAGGGCCGACCTACGAGCAGTACTTC. Protein sequence: CASSPRLAVGPTYEQYF.

This clonotype was seen repeatedly, ten times or more. V is TRBV19 and J is TRBJ1-5, with no clear D. V was pared by 5 bases and J by 6 bases, with 8 bases between. Germline lookup yields CDR1 LNHDA and CDR2 SQIVND (reference sequence). The CDR3 consists of 12 residues. The CDR3 reads CASSVSRQPQHF. CDR3 in DNA: TGTGCCAGTAGTGTGAGTCGTCAGCCCCAGCATTTT.

This clonotype has ten or more counts. This chain links TRBV19 with TRBJ1-2; no definite D call. CDR3 length equals 15 residues. In germline, CDR1 is LNHDA, CDR2 SQIVND (reference sequence). V was pared by 4 bases and J by 0 bases, with 12 bases between. The CDR3 loop reads CASSKGITANYGYTF. The CDR3 DNA reads TGTGCCAGTAGTAAAGGTATTACAGCTAACTATGGCTACACCTTC.

At least ten counts were recorded for this clonotype. V and J are TRBV5-1 and TRBJ2-1; perhaps TRBD2 as D (6 bases). V was pared by 4 bases and J by 7 bases, with 15 bases between. The CDR3 loop spans 14 amino acids. Germline lookup yields CDR1 SGHRS and CDR2 YFSETQ. DNA of the CDR3: TGCGCCAGCAGCCGATTACGGGAGTATAATGAGCAGTTCTTC. This codes for CASSRLREYNEQFF.

This clonotype was observed many times. V is TRBV5-1 and J is TRBJ2-1; TRBD2 aligns across 13 bases. CDR3 length: 14 residues. V was clipped by 9 bases and J by 7 bases; unmatched bases: 7. Germline CDR1 reads SGHRS; CDR2 reads YFSETQ. CDR3 DNA: TGCGCCAACCGGACTAGCGGGAGCGGGAATGAGCAGTTCTTC. Translated, it gives CANRTSGSGNEQFF.